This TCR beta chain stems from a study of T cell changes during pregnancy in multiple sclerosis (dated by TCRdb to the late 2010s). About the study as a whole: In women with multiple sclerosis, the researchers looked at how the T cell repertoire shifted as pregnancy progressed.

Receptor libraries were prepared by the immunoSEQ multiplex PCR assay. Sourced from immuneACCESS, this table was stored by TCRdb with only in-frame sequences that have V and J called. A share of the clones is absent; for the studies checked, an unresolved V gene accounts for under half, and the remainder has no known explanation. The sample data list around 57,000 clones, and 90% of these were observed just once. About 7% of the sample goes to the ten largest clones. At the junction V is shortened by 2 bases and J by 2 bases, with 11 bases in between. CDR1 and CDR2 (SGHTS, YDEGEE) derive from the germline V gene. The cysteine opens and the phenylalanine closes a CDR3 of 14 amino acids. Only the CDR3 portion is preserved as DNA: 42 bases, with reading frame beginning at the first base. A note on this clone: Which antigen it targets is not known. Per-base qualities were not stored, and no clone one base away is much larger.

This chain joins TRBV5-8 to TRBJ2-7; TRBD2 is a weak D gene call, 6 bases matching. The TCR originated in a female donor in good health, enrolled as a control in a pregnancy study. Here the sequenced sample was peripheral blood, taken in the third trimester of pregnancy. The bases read TGTGCCAGCAGCTTTGGGGGACTCACCTACGAGCAGTACTTC. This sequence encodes CASSFGGLTYEQYF.